These 4 T cell receptor beta chains originate from one sample sequenced in a study of blood T cell repertoires in COVID-19. Produced via immunoSEQ multiplex PCR; TCRdb's table is partial and in-frame only. The sample carries fewer than 450,000 clones, about 88% recorded once. Sequencing was done on a sample of PBMCs or T cells enriched from blood (not recorded which). These receptors all come from a woman aged 30 to 39 who had recovered from COVID-19.

This chain uses TRBV27 with TRBJ2-3; D is possibly TRBD2 (5 bases). Germline V gene data show CDR1 as MNHEY and CDR2 as SMNVEV (reference sequence). The CDR3 sequence is 15 residues long. Deletions cut 3 bases from V and 0 bases from J, with 10 bases between. The CDR3 loop is CASSLNSASTDTQYF. The DNA for the CDR3 is TGTGCCAGCAGTTTGAATAGCGCTAGCACAGATACGCAGTATTTT.

The rearrangement uses TRBV19 and TRBJ2-2, with 7 bases lining up with TRBD2. Germline loops: CDR1 LNHDA, CDR2 SQIVND (reference sequence). V was pared by 4 bases and J by 1 base, with 0 bases of the junction left unmatched. This CDR3 is 14 amino acids long. CDR3 coding DNA: TGTGCCAGTAGTAGCGGGGGGAACACCGGGGAGCTGTTTTTT. Its protein product is CASSSGGNTGELFF.

Worth noting for this clone: Given a much more abundant clone one base away, this may be a read error. The V and J genes are TRBV5-4 and TRBJ1-1; possibly TRBD1 for D (5 bases). The V gene's germline CDR1 is SGHNT and CDR2 YYREEE (reference sequence). V was shortened by 0 bases and J by 3 bases, with 6 bases between the two germline ends. The CDR3 extends over 13 amino acids. DNA of the CDR3: TGTGCCAGCAGCTTGGCCAGGGACACTGAAGCTTTCTTT. This gives the protein CASSLARDTEAFF.

This clone was seen just once. The rearrangement uses TRBV10-3 and TRBJ2-7, with 8 bases that match TRBD1. V gave up 6 bases and J gave up 2 bases; unmatched junction bases: 6. CDR1 is ENHRY and CDR2 is SYGVKD in the germline V gene. The CDR3 consists of 14 residues. In nucleotides, the CDR3 is TGTGCCATCAGCGACAGGGGCCAGACCTACGAGCAGTACTTC. This codes for CAISDRGQTYEQYF.